The table lists the clone carrying this TCR beta chain with a count of one. The target antigen is unknown. The data stem from a study of T cell responses to AZD1222 COVID-19 vaccine. Whole-study results and caveats: Recipients of AZD1222 seropositive at baseline numbered only 5 to 7. Increased Spike-specific TCR breadth and depth were observed after two AZD1222 doses.

TCRdb's table, derived via immunoSEQ multiplex PCR, lists solely in-frame clones and lacks some. The table records some 170,000 clones, 85% to 90% of them present only once. The CDR3 is made up of 15 amino acids. Germline lookup yields CDR1 MRHNA and CDR2 SNTAGT. The V and J ends lost 5 bases and 3 bases, in that order; junction bases with no gene match: 5. This receptor was taken from an adult who received the MenACWY meningococcal vaccine as a control. This sample comprised peripheral blood, obtained 28 days after the second dose of the MenACWY control vaccine. The J gene is TRBJ1-4, the V gene TRBV6-4, with TRBD1 matching over 8 bases. The CDR3 loop is CASSPGQASNEKLFF. As DNA, the CDR3 is TGTGCCAGCAGTCCGGGACAGGCCTCTAATGAAAAACTGTTTTTT.